Reported below is one T cell receptor (beta chain). The antigen remains undetermined. This record comes from a study of shared clonotypes between healthy human individuals. CD45RO-negative, CCR7-positively selected cells formed the naive CD8 fraction, excluding terminally differentiated effector memory CD45RA+ cells. Recent acute infections and vaccinations were absent in the healthy HIV-negative adult donors. Study-wide findings and caveats: A few donors held around 5% of naive CD4 clonotypes in common. The sampled material consisted only of blood, and tissue repertoires are likely to differ.

The method was immunoSEQ multiplex PCR; TCRdb's version includes in-frame clones alone and lacks a portion of them. The table records around 1,900,000 clones, about 94% of them present only once. There are 19 residues in the CDR3. Germline assignment: CDR1 MRHNA and CDR2 SNTAGT. J was trimmed by 2 bases and V by 7 bases; bases with no gene match: 19. Sequenced: naive CD8+ T cells from PBMCs. The TCR comes from a man aged 18 to 30 in good health. Some clones in this sample may be carry-over from other donors' samples. V is TRBV6-4 and J is TRBJ2-3; 9 bases fit TRBD2. The CDR3 sequence is CASIRGGGPHTDNTDTQYF. Written as DNA, the CDR3 is TGTGCCAGCATCCGCGGGGGGGGCCCTCACACAGATAACACAGATACGCAGTATTTT.